This TCR beta chain was recovered during a study of T cell changes during pregnancy in multiple sclerosis. V gave up 7 bases and J gave up 1 base, with 13 bases separating them. The CDR3 is made up of 14 amino acids. CDR1 is MNHNS, CDR2 SASEGT, per germline. The table came from immunoSEQ multiplex PCR; TCRdb's copy has only in-frame clones and leaves some out. The table lists 47,000 or so clones, about 87% of them singletons. This clonotype was obtained from a female donor with multiple sclerosis, enrolled in a pregnancy study. The starting material was peripheral blood, obtained in the first trimester of pregnancy. The V and J genes are TRBV6-1 and TRBJ1-1, with unresolved D. The CDR3 here is CASTAGLGNTEAFF. The CDR3, as DNA: TGTGCCAGCACCGCAGGCCTGGGGAACACTGAAGCTTTCTTT.